A selection of T cell receptor beta chains follows, all from one sample in a study of identical twins' blood T cells. Using its own MiXCR run on the 5' RACE reads, TCRdb lists one record per CDR3 protein. The sample has 350,000 to 400,000 distinct CDR3 sequences, 25% to 35% seen once; the top ten hold 5.5% to 6.5%. Sequencing was done on a sample of PBMCs. These receptor sequences come from a woman aged 18 to 49 in good health. Each CDR3 is given with its conserved first and last residue. The D gene is left open where the match is weak. Part of the rows lack a size; the others show once, few, many or a class for expanded clones.

cdr3_length	j_call	clone_size	d_call	v_call	cdr3_nt	cdr3_aa
12	TRBJ2-1	few	.	TRBV24-1	TGTGCCACCAGTGACCCCTTGAATGAGCAGTTCTTC	CATSDPLNEQFF
20	TRBJ1-1	few	TRBD1	TRBV6-2/TRBV6-3	TGTGCCAGCAGTTACTTGTTCTGGGACAGGGGGCCGAACATGAACACTGAAGCTTTCTTT	CASSYLFWDRGPNMNTEAFF
15	TRBJ1-1	.	.	TRBV5-1	TGCGCCAGCACTTACGACGGGGCGGGGAGCACTGAAGCTTTCTTT	CASTYDGAGSTEAFF
16	TRBJ2-1	.	.	TRBV3-1	TGTGCCAGCAGCCAAGATCGCTTAGGGGGGTACAATGAGCAGTTCTTC	CASSQDRLGGYNEQFF
17	TRBJ1-2	.	TRBD1	TRBV12-3/TRBV12-4	TGTGCCAGCACCGACACCGGGACAGGGGTTTCTAACTATGGCTACACCTTC	CASTDTGTGVSNYGYTF
11	TRBJ2-7	few	TRBD2	TRBV29-1	TGCAGCGCCTTGACTAGCTCCGAGCAGTACTTC	CSALTSSEQYF
14	TRBJ2-1	.	.	TRBV5-6	TGTGCCAGCAGCCCAGATAGCTCCTACAATGAGCAGTTCTTC	CASSPDSSYNEQFF
15	TRBJ2-1	.	.	TRBV4-3	TGCGCCAGCAGCCAAGGCGATGTCACGGGAGAGAGGCAGTTCTTC	CASSQGDVTGERQFF
12	TRBJ2-1	many	TRBD1	TRBV10-3	TGTGCCATCCGACAGGGGGAAAATGAGCAGTTCTTC	CAIRQGENEQFF
15	TRBJ1-4	.	.	TRBV7-9	TGTGCCAGCAGCTTAGCCCCAATGATCGGGGAAAAACTGTTTTTT	CASSLAPMIGEKLFF
13	TRBJ1-6	few	.	TRBV30	TGTGCCTGGAGTATAGGATTTCTCAATTCCTTAAGCTTT	CAWSIGFLNSLSF
14	TRBJ2-7	.	TRBD2	TRBV20-1	TGCAGTGCTACAAGGACTAGCGGGCCTTACGAGCAGTACTTC	CSATRTSGPYEQYF
12	TRBJ1-2	.	.	TRBV20-1	TGCAGTGCTAACCGGGGGCTTTATGGCTACACCTTC	CSANRGLYGYTF
11	TRBJ2-1	many	.	TRBV5-1	TGCGCCAGCAGCTTCGGGGGTGAGCAGTTCTTC	CASSFGGEQFF
14	TRBJ1-3	few	.	TRBV7-2	TGTGCCAGCAGCTTAGAGGCCAGCGGAAACACCATATATTTT	CASSLEASGNTIYF
15	TRBJ1-3	few	.	TRBV27	TGTGCCAGCAGTTTCTCAAGGGCGACTGGAAACACCATATATTTT	CASSFSRATGNTIYF
14	TRBJ2-2	few	.	TRBV5-1	TGCGCCAGCAGCTTGGGGGACTTAGTTCGGGAGCTGTTTTTT	CASSLGDLVRELFF
14	TRBJ1-5	.	.	TRBV5-5	TGTGCCAGCACACCACTGTATAGCAATCAGCCCCAGCATTTT	CASTPLYSNQPQHF
13	TRBJ1-1	few	.	TRBV20-1	TGCAGTGCTAGACGAGGGGAATCCAAGAGAACTTTCTTT	CSARRGESKRTFF
12	TRBJ2-7	.	.	TRBV7-9	TGTGCCAGCAGCTTAGAGATGTCCGAGCAGTACTTC	CASSLEMSEQYF
13	TRBJ2-3	many	.	TRBV29-1	TGCAGCTCTAGGGGTGGTAGCACAGATACGCAGTATTTT	CSSRGGSTDTQYF
16	TRBJ2-1	.	.	TRBV11-2	TGTGCCAGCAGCCAAGCCCGGGCAAACTCCTACAATGAGCAGTTCTTC	CASSQARANSYNEQFF
14	TRBJ1-2	.	.	TRBV4-1	TGCGCCAGCAGCCAAGGAAGAACGGCCTATGGCTACACCTTC	CASSQGRTAYGYTF
15	TRBJ1-5	few	TRBD1	TRBV20-1	TGCAGTGCCCAACGCAGGGGGCCGATAAATCAGCCCCAGCATTTT	CSAQRRGPINQPQHF
16	TRBJ2-3	few	.	TRBV12-5	TGTGCTAGTGGTTTCTCCGGGACTCCCTCGGCAGATACGCAGTATTTT	CASGFSGTPSADTQYF
16	TRBJ2-7	few	.	TRBV5-6	TGTGCCAGCAGCCCTCTGGACAGCGGAGGGTTTTACGAGCAGTACTTC	CASSPLDSGGFYEQYF
11	TRBJ1-1	.	.	TRBV2	TGTGCCAGCGGTCAGGGCAGTGAAGCTTTCTTT	CASGQGSEAFF
15	TRBJ1-2	few	.	TRBV7-9	TGTGCCAGCAGCTTATCTTCAGGACCTAACTATGGCTACACCTTC	CASSLSSGPNYGYTF
14	TRBJ2-5	few	.	TRBV25-1	TGTGCCAGCGGTACCGGGACTCCTCAAGAGACCCAGTACTTC	CASGTGTPQETQYF
15	TRBJ1-3	few	.	TRBV18	TGTGCCAGCTCGTCTTGGCGGGGGAGAGGAAACACCATATATTTT	CASSSWRGRGNTIYF
12	TRBJ2-7	many	.	TRBV13	TGTGCCAGCAGCTCGAGGGATTACGAGCAGTACTTC	CASSSRDYEQYF
14	TRBJ2-5	.	TRBD2	TRBV29-1	TGCAGCGTGGGGGAGCGGGAGTTTCAAGAGACCCAGTACTTC	CSVGEREFQETQYF
13	TRBJ2-1	few	.	TRBV7-8	TGTGCCAGCAGCCAAGGTTTGGTCAATGAGCAGTTCTTC	CASSQGLVNEQFF
14	TRBJ2-7	.	TRBD1	TRBV3-1	TGTGCCAGCAGCTCTAGGACAGGCTCCTACGAGCAGTACTTC	CASSSRTGSYEQYF
11	TRBJ2-2	.	.	TRBV12-3/TRBV12-4	TGTGCCAGCGCAAAAACCGGGGAGCTGTTTTTT	CASAKTGELFF
18	TRBJ1-4	.	.	TRBV12-5	TGTGCTAGTGGTTTGGTTCTTTTCCTCGGGGAGGGAGTTGAAAAACTGTTTTTT	CASGLVLFLGEGVEKLFF
15	TRBJ2-3	few	TRBD2	TRBV20-1	TGCAGTGCTAGTCCGTCTGCGGGAGCATTAGATACGCAGTATTTT	CSASPSAGALDTQYF
14	TRBJ1-2	few	TRBD1	TRBV20-1	TGCAGTGCTAGAGATTGGAGACAGGGCTATGGCTACACCTTC	CSARDWRQGYGYTF
13	TRBJ2-7	.	.	TRBV4-3	TGCGCCAGCAGCCAAGAGGGCGTCTACGAGCAGTACTTC	CASSQEGVYEQYF
15	TRBJ1-1	many	.	TRBV29-1	TGCAGCACAAAAGGGGGGGCAGGGCTGGACACTGAAGCTTTCTTT	CSTKGGAGLDTEAFF
13	TRBJ2-3	few	.	TRBV10-3	TGTGCCATCAGTGAGACTAGCACAGATACGCAGTATTTT	CAISETSTDTQYF